The 4 T cell receptor beta chains given below trace back to one sample, sequenced in a study of blood T cell repertoires in COVID-19. Measured with immunoSEQ multiplex PCR; TCRdb has only the in-frame clones, and not every one. The data show over 130,000 clones, approximately 79% seen once. Sequenced material: PBMCs or T cells enriched from blood (not recorded which). These receptors came from a woman aged 50 to 65 who had recovered from COVID-19.

In its sample, this clone was seen a few times. The chain employs TRBV19 and TRBJ1-5; TRBD1 aligns across 8 bases. From germline, CDR1 is LNHDA and CDR2 SQIVND (reference sequence). The CDR3 has 14 amino acids. With 6 bases clipped from V and 6 bases from J, the junction kept 7 bases outside the gene matches. CDR3 nucleotide sequence: TGTGCCAGTAGGGGTACAGGGGGAAGTCAGCCCCAGCATTTT. It translates to CASRGTGGSQPQHF. Together with reference TRBV19 and TRBJ1-5, the CDR3 gives the full variable domain: DGGITQSPKYLFRKEGQNVTLSCEQNLNHDAMYWYRQDPGQGLRLIYYSQIVNDFQKGDIAEGYSVSREKKESFPLTVTSAQKNPTAFYLCASRGTGGSQPQHFGDGTRLSIL.

This chain joins TRBV11-3 and TRBJ2-2; D possibly corresponds to TRBD2 (6 bases). The CDR3 loop spans 15 amino acids. Trimming left V 6 bases short and J 3 bases short, with 14 bases between. Germline V gene sequence: CDR1 SGHNT, CDR2 YENEEA. CDR3 sequence: CASSLAGTDTGELFF. CDR3 bases: TGTGCCAGCAGTCTCGCGGGAACGGACACCGGGGAGCTGTTTTTT.

This sequence joins TRBV29-1 and TRBJ2-2; 9 bases align to TRBD2. In germline, CDR1 is SQVTM, CDR2 ANQGSEA. The CDR3 covers 13 residues. V was pared by 6 bases and J by 1 base, with 0 bases of the junction left unmatched. The CDR3 sequence: CSVAGGNTGELFF. The CDR3 bases are TGCAGCGTAGCGGGGGGGAACACCGGGGAGCTGTTTTTT.

V and J are TRBV29-1 and TRBJ1-1; 7 bases align to TRBD1. The CDR3 consists of 15 residues. The V segment lost 4 bases and the J segment 0 bases; nucleotides outside the gene matches: 8. CDR1 is SQVTM and CDR2 is ANQGSEA in the germline V gene. The DNA for the CDR3 is TGCAGCGTTGTGGTGAACAGGGGAGTGAACACTGAAGCTTTCTTT. It yields the protein CSVVVNRGVNTEAFF.